This TCR beta chain came from a study of cytomegalovirus exposure and HLA in healthy donors. Use of 60 Vbeta and 13 Jbeta primers characterized the PCR. Libraries were prepared by immunoSEQ multiplex PCR; TCRdb keeps only in-frame clonotypes and omits some of them. The data hold 220,000 or so clones, with 75% to 85% observed a single time. Study-level points and caveats: A later examination showed that TCR association rates differed by HLA locus, with DRB1 most and HLA-C fewest. TCR beta sequences numbering 15,000 to 20,000 were associated with HLA alleles at 0.05 false discovery rate in a later analysis.

As regards this clone: The antigen is unknown.

Trimming cost V 3 bases and J 1 base; bases outside gene matches: 3. Germline V gene sequence: CDR1 LGHNA, CDR2 YNFKEQ. The CDR3 runs 15 residues. This clonotype was sampled from a woman aged 40 to 49 in good health and CMV-seronegative. This chain links TRBV4-2 with TRBJ1-2; the match to TRBD1 covers 9 bases. The source material was PBMCs. The CDR3 DNA sequence: TGTGCCAGCAGCCACGCGGGACAGGGTAACTATGGCTACACCTTC. Protein: CASSHAGQGNYGYTF.